This entry concerns a single T cell receptor beta chain. Original handling: For nucleated cells, counts were estimated from reference gene primer amplification. Here immunoSEQ multiplex PCR was the method, and the copy in TCRdb shows in-frame clones only, minus some. The V and J calls and the clone size are those of that table, but D and trimming were determined from the DNA. The table shows around 300,000 clones, with around nine tenths occurring only once. This entry belongs to a study of blood T cell repertoires in COVID-19. For the study at large: Both acute and convalescent COVID-19 samples were obtained from the United States, Italy and Spain. PBMCs, B-cell-depleted T cells, or T cells provided the cDNA or gDNA that made up the material.

CDR3 length equals 14 residues. Looked up from germline, CDR1 is ENHRY and CDR2 is SYGVKD. Trimming removed 4 bases at V and 1 base at J, with 10 bases between. The TCR sequence derives from a woman aged 40 to 50 who had recovered from COVID-19. Input material: peripheral blood. The chain couples TRBV10-3 to TRBJ1-1; a possible D gene is TRBD1 (6 bases). This CDR3 reads CAISAGQTNTEAFF. The CDR3 DNA is TGTGCCATCAGTGCCGGACAGACGAACACTGAAGCTTTCTTT.